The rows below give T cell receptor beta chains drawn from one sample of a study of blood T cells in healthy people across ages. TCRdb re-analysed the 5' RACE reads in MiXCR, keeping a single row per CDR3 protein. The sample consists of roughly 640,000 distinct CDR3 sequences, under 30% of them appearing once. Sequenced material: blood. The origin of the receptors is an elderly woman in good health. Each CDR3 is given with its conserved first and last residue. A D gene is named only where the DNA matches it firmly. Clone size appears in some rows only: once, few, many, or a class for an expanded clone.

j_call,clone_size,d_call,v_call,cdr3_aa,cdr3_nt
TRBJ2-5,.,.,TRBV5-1,CASRMASNSYNEQYF,TGCGCCAGTCGGATGGCGTCAAACTCCTACAATGAGCAGTACTTC
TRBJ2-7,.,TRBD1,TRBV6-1,CASRRQGVDEQYF,TGTGCCAGCCGGAGACAGGGGGTGGACGAGCAGTACTTC
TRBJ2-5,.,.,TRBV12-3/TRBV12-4,CASSPGRREDQETQYF,TGTGCCAGCAGTCCCGGAAGGCGGGAAGACCAAGAGACCCAGTACTTC
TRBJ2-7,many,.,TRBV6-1,CASSETEQYF,TGTGCCAGCAGTGAGACCGAGCAGTACTTC
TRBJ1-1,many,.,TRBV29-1,CSVDAGVTEAFF,TGCAGCGTTGACGCAGGGGTCACTGAAGCTTTCTTT
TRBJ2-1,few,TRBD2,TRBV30,CAWSVTSGGAGEQFF,TGTGCCTGGAGTGTTACTAGCGGGGGGGCCGGTGAGCAGTTCTTC
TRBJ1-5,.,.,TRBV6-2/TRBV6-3,CASRLGGIGRPQHF,TGTGCCAGCAGATTAGGGGGGATTGGCAGACCCCAGCATTTT
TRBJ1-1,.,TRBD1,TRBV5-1,CASSQTGTGIMNTEAFF,TGCGCCAGCAGCCAAACCGGGACAGGGATAATGAACACTGAAGCTTTCTTT
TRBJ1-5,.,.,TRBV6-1,CASSEMGNGNQPQHF,TGTGCCAGCAGTGAAATGGGGAACGGCAATCAGCCCCAGCATTTT
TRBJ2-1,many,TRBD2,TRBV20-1,CSANKRGSSYNEQFF,TGCAGTGCAAATAAGCGGGGGTCCTCCTACAATGAGCAGTTCTTC
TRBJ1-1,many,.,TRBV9,CASSVGSLGATEAFF,TGTGCCAGCAGCGTAGGTTCCTTGGGCGCCACTGAAGCTTTCTTT
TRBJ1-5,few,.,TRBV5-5,CASSLAGQLSNQPQHF,TGTGCCAGCAGCTTGGCCGGTCAGCTTAGCAATCAGCCCCAGCATTTT
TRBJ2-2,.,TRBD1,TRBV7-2,CASSSGGTGYTGELFF,TGTGCCAGCAGCTCAGGCGGGACAGGGTACACCGGGGAGTTGTTTTTT
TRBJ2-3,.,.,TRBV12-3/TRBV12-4,CASSARGRGTDTQYF,TGTGCCAGCAGTGCCCGGGGCAGGGGCACAGATACGCAGTATTTT
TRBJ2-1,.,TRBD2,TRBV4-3,CASSQDLWVAGGSYNEQFF,TGCGCCAGCAGCCAAGATCTTTGGGTAGCGGGGGGCTCCTACAATGAGCAGTTCTTC
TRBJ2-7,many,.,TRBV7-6,CASSLAAPNEQYF,TGTGCCAGCAGCTTAGCGGCCCCGAACGAGCAGTACTTC
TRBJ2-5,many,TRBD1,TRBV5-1,CASREDRGHQETQYF,TGCGCCAGCCGGGAGGACAGGGGGCACCAAGAGACCCAGTACTTC
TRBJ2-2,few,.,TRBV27,CASSLSRGFTGELFF,TGTGCCAGCAGTTTATCTCGGGGGTTCACCGGGGAGCTGTTTTTT
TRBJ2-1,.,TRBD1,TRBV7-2,CASSSYRGAYNEQFF,TGTGCCAGCAGCTCCTACAGGGGGGCCTACAATGAGCAGTTCTTC
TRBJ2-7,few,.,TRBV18,CASSPPYGAIDYEQYF,TGTGCCAGCTCACCACCCTACGGGGCGATAGACTACGAGCAGTACTTC
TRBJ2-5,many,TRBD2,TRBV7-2,CASSLGGSGGAAAETQYF,TGTGCCAGCAGCTTAGGGGGTAGCGGGGGGGCTGCGGCGGAGACCCAGTACTTC
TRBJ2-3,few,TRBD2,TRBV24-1,CATSDSGLAASTDTQYF,TGTGCCACCAGTGACTCGGGACTAGCAGCTAGCACAGATACGCAGTATTTT
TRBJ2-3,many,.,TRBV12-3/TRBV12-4,CASSLRIVGADTQYF,TGTGCCAGCAGTTTAAGGATAGTGGGGGCAGATACGCAGTATTTT
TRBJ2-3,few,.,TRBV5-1,CASSLALGGAERTDTQYF,TGCGCCAGCAGCTTGGCCTTAGGCGGGGCAGAACGCACAGATACGCAGTATTTT